This T cell receptor beta chain was sequenced during a study of cytomegalovirus exposure and HLA in healthy donors. Overall study: Earlier findings included over 90 million unique TCR beta sequences obtained from 150 million to 200 million T cells.

The germline gives CDR1 SGHRS, CDR2 YFSETQ. This CDR3 comprises 13 residues. Trimming shortened V by 2 bases and J by 6 bases, and 10 bases separated the two germline ends. In the PCR, 60 Vbeta and 13 Jbeta primers were used. Using immunoSEQ multiplex PCR, the repertoire was profiled, and TCRdb retains in-frame clones only, with some absent. This table has some 130,000 clones, around 80% appearing once. V usage is TRBV5-1 and J usage is TRBJ2-3; D perhaps matches TRBD2 (6 bases). This clonotype was obtained from a man aged 25 to 45 in good health and CMV-seronegative. The sequenced material came from PBMCs. The CDR3 bases are TGCGCCAGCAGCTTCCCGGGAGTCGATACGCAGTATTTT. It codes for CASSFPGVDTQYF. Variable domain in full (rest from reference TRBV5-1 and TRBJ2-3): KAGVTQTPRYLIKTRGQQVTLSCSPISGHRSVSWYQQTPGQGLQFLFEYFSETQRNKGNFPGRFSGRQFSNSRSEMNVSTLELGDSALYLCASSFPGVDTQYFGPGTRLTVL.